This TCR beta chain derives from a study of shared clonotypes between healthy human individuals (TCRdb year 2020). For context, the study as a whole: A few men and two women, aged 18 to 49 years, made up the cohort. Each donor's leukapheresis produced roughly between roughly 0.85 and 10 billion PBMCs. The study deeply sequenced blood TCR repertoires of about 5 healthy adults to estimate repertoire size and the extent of clonotype sharing between individuals. For each donor, CD4 naive and CD4 memory were each run on three plates, CD8 naive on two plates, and CD8 memory on one plate. To increase sequencing depth and limit assay-specific biases, different laboratories used diverse techniques to prepare libraries and sequence TCR repertoires.

Healthy HIV-negative adults with no recently reported acute infections or vaccinations were included as donors. Every donor was a Caucasian adult residing in Nashville, Tennessee, USA. CD4+ T cells were enriched by magnetic negative selection; naive cells were then positively selected on CD45RA, and the negative fraction formed the memory subset. Blood was obtained by leukapheresis, after which PBMCs were separated by Ficoll-Histopaque density gradient centrifugation and cryopreserved in liquid nitrogen vapor phase. Analytical flow cytometry was used to check the purity and quantity of each magnetically sorted T cell population. Genomic DNA was isolated from every sorted fraction and measured by UV absorbance on a Nanodrop 2000c. As to this clone: The antigen it binds to is not known. Per-base qualities were not stored, and no clone one base away is much larger. Other nucleotide sequences in the sample specify the same CDR3.

Via the germline V gene, CDR1 is SGHRS and CDR2 YFSETQ. CDR3 length: 14 amino acids, cysteine to phenylalanine. CDR3 DNA is the only sequence kept; it has 42 bases, read in frame from the first base. Germline trimming amounts to 0 bases on V and 4 bases on J, with 3 as the count of junction bases outside the gene matches. Using the deep immunoSEQ assay, TCR CDR3 regions were amplified from genomic DNA by multiplex PCR. For each cell subset, the extracted genomic DNA was distributed evenly across all wells of several immunoSEQ 96-well plates, and each plate served as one replicate. For sorted subsets, around 200 ng genomic DNA, equal to some 28,000 T cell genomes, was loaded into each replicate PCR. Purified libraries were quantified with a Qubit 3.0 fluorometer, sized on a Bioanalyzer 2100, and re-quantified with the KAPA Library Quantification kit. Each immunoSEQ 96-well plate was sequenced on its own single-read 150-cycle Illumina NextSeq 550 flow cell. Under the source paper's analysis protocol: Because the immunoSEQ output included only junctional sequences and no quality scores, the filtering could not be the same as the filtering used for full-length reads. Sequences were annotated with PyIR, a Python wrapper for IgBLAST v1.9, and V/J genes and CDR3 were assigned using IMGT germline references. Reads with weak V/J assignments (E-value above 1e-6), missing CDR3, stop codons, out-of-frame junctions, or ambiguous translated residues were removed. V3J clonotypes were defined by identical inferred V gene, J gene, and CDR3 amino acid sequence. To compute the percentage overlap between repertoires, the number of shared unique clonotypes was divided by the size of the smaller repertoire. RTK rarefaction, the Chao1 estimator, and Recon v2.1 estimates of unobserved clonotypes were used to assess repertoire richness. OLGA was used to compute generation probabilities for all TCRbeta clonotypes that the gDNA method yielded from a few donors. Here the immuneACCESS table is served through TCRdb, limited to in-frame sequences with V and J called. Missing clones are a known gap in these copies; in checked studies unresolved V genes cover under half, and the rest lacks a known reason. That table is the source of V, J and clone size, and D and trimming were worked out from the DNA. The table for this sample lists about 2.3 million clones; around 92% of them were counted only once. Together, the top ten hold 0.37% of the sample.

What the research found in general, with its limitations: Larger estimated clonotype richness was generally found for naive subsets than for memory subsets. Sharing across a few donors was observed for around 4.8% of naive CD4, over 3% of naive CD8, about 2.3% of memory CD4, and 0.4% of memory CD8 clonotypes. Based on pairwise subsampling, the degree of clonotype sharing among donors was expected to be affected by sequencing depth. The small number of donors limited the genetic and exposure-history diversity represented. Compared with non-shared clonotypes, clonotypes shared by all four sorted-subset donors had higher generation probabilities. Rarefaction of sorted-subset datasets indicated incomplete sequencing despite the large sequencing depth. Sampling was limited to blood, and TCR repertoires in tissue likely differ from TCR repertoires in blood.

Sequencing was performed on naive CD4+ T cells from PBMCs. Explained via the paper, the cell subset or site label denotes: CD45RA+ positively selected. The receptor was derived from a man younger than 35 in good health. Some clones in this sample may be carry-over from other donors' samples. Recombination joined TRBV5-1 with TRBJ2-5; 7 junctional bases match TRBD2. The nucleotide sequence reads as follows: TGCGCCAGCAGCTTGGCCGGCGGGAGAGAGACCCAGTACTTC. Its product reads: CASSLAGGRETQYF.